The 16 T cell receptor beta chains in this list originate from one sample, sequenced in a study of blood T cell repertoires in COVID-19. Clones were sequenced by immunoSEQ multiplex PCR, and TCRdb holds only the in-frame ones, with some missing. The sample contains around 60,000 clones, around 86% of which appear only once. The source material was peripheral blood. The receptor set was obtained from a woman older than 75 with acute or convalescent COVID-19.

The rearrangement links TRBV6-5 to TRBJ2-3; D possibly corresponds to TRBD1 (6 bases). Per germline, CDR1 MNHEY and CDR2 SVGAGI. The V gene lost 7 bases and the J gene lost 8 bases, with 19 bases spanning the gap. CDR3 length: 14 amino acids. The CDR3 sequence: CASTDEYIGGTQYF. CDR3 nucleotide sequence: TGTGCCAGCACCGACGAGTATATAGGGGGTACGCAGTATTTT.

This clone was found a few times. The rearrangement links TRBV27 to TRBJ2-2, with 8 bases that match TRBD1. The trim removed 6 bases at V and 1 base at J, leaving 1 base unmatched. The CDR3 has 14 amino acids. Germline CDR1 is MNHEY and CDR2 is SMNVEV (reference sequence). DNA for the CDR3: TGTGCCAGCAGAGGGACAGGGAACACCGGGGAGCTGTTTTTT. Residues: CASRGTGNTGELFF.

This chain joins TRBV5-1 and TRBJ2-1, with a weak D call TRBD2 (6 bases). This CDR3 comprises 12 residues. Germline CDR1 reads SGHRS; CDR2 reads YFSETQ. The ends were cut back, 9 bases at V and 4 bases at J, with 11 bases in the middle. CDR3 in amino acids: CATAGPYNEQFF. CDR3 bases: TGCGCCACCGCGGGACCTTACAATGAGCAGTTCTTC.

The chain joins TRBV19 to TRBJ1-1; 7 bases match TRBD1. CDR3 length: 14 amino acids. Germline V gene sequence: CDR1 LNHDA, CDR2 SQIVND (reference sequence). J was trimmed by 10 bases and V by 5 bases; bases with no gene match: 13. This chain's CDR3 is CASSRLQGEMLAFF. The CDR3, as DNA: TGTGCCAGTAGTCGACTTCAGGGGGAAATGCTAGCTTTCTTT. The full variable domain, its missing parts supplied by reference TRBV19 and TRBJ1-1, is DGGITQSPKYLFRKEGQNVTLSCEQNLNHDAMYWYRQDPGQGLRLIYYSQIVNDFQKGDIAEGYSVSREKKESFPLTVTSAQKNPTAFYLCASSRLQGEMLAFFGQGTRLTVV.

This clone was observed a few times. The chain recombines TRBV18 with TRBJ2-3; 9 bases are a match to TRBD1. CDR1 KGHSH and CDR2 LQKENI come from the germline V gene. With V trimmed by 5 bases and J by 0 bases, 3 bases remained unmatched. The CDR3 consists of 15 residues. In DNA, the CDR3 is TGTGCCAGCTCAGGACAGGGGACGAGCACAGATACGCAGTATTTT. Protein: CASSGQGTSTDTQYF.

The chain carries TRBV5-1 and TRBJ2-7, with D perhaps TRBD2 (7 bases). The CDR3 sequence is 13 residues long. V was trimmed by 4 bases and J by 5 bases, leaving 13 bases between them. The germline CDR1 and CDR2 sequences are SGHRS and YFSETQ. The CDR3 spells CASSPVGGDEQYF. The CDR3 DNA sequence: TGCGCCAGCAGCCCCGTAGGGGGGGACGAGCAGTACTTC.

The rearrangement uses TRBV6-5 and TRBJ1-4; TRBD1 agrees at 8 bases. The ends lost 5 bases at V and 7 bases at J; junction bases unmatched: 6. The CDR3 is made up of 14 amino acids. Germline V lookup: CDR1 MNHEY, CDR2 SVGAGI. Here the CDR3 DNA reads TGTGCCAGCAGTCGGACAGGGTATCGTGAAAAACTGTTTTTT. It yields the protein CASSRTGYREKLFF.

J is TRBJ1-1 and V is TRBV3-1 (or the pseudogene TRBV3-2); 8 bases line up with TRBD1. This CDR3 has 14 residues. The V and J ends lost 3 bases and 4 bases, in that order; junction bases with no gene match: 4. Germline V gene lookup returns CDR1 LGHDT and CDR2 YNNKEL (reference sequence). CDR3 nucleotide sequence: TGTGCCAGCAGCCAGGCCGACAGGGGCACTGAAGCTTTCTTT. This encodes CASSQADRGTEAFF.

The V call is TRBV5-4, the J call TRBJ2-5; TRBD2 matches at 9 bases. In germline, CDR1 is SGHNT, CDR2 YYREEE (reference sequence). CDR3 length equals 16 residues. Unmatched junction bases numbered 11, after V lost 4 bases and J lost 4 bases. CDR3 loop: CASSPWRGGIGETQYF. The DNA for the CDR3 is TGTGCCAGCAGCCCCTGGCGGGGGGGGATCGGAGAGACCCAGTACTTC.

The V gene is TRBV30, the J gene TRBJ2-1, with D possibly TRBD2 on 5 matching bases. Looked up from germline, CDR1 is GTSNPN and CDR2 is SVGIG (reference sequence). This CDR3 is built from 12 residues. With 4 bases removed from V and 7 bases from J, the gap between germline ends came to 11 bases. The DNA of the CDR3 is TGTGCCTGGAACGGACTCGGGAATGAGCAGTTCTTC. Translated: CAWNGLGNEQFF. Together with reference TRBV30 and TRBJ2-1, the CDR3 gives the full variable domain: SQTIHQWPATLVQPVGSPLSLECTVEGTSNPNLYWYRQAAGRGLQLLFYSVGIGQISSEVPQNLSASRPQDRQFILSSKKLLLSDSGFYLCAWNGLGNEQFFGPGTRLTVL.

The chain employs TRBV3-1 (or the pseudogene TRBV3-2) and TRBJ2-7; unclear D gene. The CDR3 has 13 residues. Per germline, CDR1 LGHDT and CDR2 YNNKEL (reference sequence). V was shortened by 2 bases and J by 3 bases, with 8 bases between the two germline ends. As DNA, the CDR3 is TGTGCCAGCAGCCAACCCTTACACTACGAGCAGTACTTC. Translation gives CASSQPLHYEQYF.

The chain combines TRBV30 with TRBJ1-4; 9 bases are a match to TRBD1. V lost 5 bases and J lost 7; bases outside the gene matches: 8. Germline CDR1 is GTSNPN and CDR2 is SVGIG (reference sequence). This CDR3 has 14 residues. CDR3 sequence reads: CAWDPGTGTEKLFF. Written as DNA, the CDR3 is TGTGCCTGGGACCCCGGGACAGGGACTGAAAAACTGTTTTTT.

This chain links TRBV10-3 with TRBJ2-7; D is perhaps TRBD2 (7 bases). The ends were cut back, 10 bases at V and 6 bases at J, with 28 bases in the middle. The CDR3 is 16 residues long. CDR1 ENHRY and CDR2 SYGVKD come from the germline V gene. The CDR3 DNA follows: TGTGCCACCAGGGCTTTAGCGTCTCTGAGGGGGGGCGAGCAGTACTTC. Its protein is CATRALASLRGGEQYF.

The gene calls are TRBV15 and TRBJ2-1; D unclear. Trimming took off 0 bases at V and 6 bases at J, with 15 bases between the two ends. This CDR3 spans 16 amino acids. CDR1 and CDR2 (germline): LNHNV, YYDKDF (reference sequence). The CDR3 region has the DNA TGTGCCACCAGCAGAGATCCAGACTCCCTGGTCAATGAGCAGTTCTTC. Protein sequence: CATSRDPDSLVNEQFF. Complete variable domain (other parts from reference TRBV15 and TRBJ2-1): DAMVIQNPRYQVTQFGKPVTLSCSQTLNHNVMYWYQQKSSQAPKLLFHYYDKDFNNEADTPDNFQSRRPNTSFCFLDIRSPGLGDTAMYLCATSRDPDSLVNEQFFGPGTRLTVL.

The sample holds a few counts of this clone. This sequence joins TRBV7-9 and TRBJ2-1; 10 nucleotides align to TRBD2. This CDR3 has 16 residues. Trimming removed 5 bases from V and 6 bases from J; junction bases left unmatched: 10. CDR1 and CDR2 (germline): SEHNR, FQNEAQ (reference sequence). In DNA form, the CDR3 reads TGTGCCAGCAGCGCGCTGCTAGCGGGAGCTTTCAATGAGCAGTTCTTC. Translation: CASSALLAGAFNEQFF.

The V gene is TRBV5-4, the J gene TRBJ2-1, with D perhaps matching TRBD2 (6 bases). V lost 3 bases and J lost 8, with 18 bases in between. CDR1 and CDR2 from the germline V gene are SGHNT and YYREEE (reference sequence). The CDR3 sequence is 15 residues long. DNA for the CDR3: TGTGCCAGCAGCTGGGCTGGAGGGAGAGGTTATGAGCAGTTCTTC. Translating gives CASSWAGGRGYEQFF.